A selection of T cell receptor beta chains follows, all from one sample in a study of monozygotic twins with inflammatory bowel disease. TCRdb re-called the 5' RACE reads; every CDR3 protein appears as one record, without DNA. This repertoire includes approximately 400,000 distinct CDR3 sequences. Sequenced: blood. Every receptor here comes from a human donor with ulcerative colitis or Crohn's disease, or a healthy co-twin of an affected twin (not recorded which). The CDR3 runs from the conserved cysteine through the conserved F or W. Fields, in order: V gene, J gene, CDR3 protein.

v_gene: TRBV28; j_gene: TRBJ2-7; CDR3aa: CASSPTVKLPQYF
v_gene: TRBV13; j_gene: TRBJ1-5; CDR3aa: CASSFRGPGNQPQHF
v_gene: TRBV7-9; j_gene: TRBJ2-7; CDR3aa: CASSAGALVSYEQYF
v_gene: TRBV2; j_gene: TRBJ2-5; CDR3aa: CASINGGYQETQYF
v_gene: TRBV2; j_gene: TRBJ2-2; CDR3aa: CASSPNSGTYTGELFF
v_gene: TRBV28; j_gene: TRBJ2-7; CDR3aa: CASSTPQGTYEQYF
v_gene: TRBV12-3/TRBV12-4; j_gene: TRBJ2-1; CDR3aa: CASSLVGRGSNEQFF
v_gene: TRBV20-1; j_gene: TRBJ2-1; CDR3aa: CSATDYRGRLQFF
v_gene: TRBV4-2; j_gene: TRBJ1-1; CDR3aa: CASSQEGWGTEAFF
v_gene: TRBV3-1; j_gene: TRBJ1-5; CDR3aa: CASSQGGVSNQPQHF
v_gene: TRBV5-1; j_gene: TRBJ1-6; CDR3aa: CASSLTMQMGQGNSPLHF
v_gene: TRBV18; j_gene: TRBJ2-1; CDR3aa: CASSPGKRKTNEQFF
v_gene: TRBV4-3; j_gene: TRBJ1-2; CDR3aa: CASSQDRWAGGGYTF
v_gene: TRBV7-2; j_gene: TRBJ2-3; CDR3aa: CASSLFAGGEDTQYF
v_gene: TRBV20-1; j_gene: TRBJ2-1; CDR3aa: CSARGAGGAYNEQFF
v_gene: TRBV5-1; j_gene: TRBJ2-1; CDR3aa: CASSVIGGLSSYNEQFF
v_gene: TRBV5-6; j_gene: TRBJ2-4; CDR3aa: CASSLWGLAKNIQYF
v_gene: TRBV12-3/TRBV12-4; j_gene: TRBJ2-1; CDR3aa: CASSRIAGGDEQFF
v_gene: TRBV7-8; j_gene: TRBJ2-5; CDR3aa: CASSPPRRSGKETQYF
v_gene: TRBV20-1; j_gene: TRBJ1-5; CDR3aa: CSASEGGIEQPQHF
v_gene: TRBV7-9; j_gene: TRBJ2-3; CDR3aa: CASSLKGGGTDTQYF
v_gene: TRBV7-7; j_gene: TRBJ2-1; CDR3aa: CASSSGRLAGKDEQFF
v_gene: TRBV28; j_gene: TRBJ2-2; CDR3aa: CASSLLSGLAGSTGELFF
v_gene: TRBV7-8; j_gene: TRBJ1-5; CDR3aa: CASSITDSNQPQHF
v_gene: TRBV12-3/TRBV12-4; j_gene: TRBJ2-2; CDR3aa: CASTLGRVAGNTGELFF
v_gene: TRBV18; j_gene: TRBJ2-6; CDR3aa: CASSPGDRARTLSGANVLTF
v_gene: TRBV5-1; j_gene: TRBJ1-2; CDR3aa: CASRAGGAFGYGYTF
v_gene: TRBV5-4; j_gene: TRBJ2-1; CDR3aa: CASSYGLAGVNEQFF
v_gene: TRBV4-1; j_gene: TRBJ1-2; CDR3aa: CASSGRGTGYGYTF
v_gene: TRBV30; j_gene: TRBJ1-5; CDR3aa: CAWSVTGDGNQPQHF
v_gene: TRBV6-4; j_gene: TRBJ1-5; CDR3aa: CASSSNWDSNQPQHF
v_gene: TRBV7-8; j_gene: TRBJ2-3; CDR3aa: CASSLLAGGRHADTQYF
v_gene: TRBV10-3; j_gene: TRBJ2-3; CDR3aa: CAISESAGVADTQYF
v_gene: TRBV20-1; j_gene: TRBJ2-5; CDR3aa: CSAPGSGRHARGTQYF
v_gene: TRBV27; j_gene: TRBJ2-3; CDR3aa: CASSSGFSTDTQYF
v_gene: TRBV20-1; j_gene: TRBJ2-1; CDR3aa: CSARSGDSYNEQFF
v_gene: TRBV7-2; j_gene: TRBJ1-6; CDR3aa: CASSRISRFYNSPLHF
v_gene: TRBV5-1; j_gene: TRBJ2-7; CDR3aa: CASSLRARGSEQYF
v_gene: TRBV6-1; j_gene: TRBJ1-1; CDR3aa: CASTPPRGHGMNTEAFF
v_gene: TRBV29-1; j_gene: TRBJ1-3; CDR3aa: CSATGGPAVAGNTIYF
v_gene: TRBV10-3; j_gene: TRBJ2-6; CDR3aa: CAISGGQGGTGANVLTF
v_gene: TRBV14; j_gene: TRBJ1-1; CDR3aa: CASSQGTGFMNTEAFF
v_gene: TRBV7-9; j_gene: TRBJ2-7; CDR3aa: CASSLVGRQYF
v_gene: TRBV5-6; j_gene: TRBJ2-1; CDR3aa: CASSLAFVSEQFF
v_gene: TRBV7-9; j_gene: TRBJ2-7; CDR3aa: CASSLGGTGLREQYF
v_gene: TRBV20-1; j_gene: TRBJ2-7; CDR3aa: CSARLGKTRSTYDEQYF
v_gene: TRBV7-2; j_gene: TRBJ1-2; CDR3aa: CASSLDSMPNYGYTF
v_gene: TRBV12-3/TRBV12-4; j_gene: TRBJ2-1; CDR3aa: CASRTTGHLRGNEQFF
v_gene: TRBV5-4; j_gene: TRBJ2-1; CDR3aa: CASSFRLAGARVGEQFF